These 5 T cell receptor beta chains originate from one sample sequenced in a study of identical twins. TCRdb passed the 5' RACE reads through MiXCR, listing each CDR3 protein once. The sample includes around 1.7 million distinct CDR3 sequences, around a third of them seen just once. Sequencing used cord blood. The origin of the receptors is a newborn girl in good health.

This chain links TRBV4-2 with TRBJ2-7; 11 bases map to TRBD1. After removal of 0 bases from V and 3 bases from J, the junction contained 7 bases not matched to a gene. Germline-derived CDR1 and CDR2 are LGHNA and YNFKEQ. The CDR3 runs to 17 residues. CDR3 region: CASSQEGQGGPDYEQYF. In nucleotides, the CDR3 is TGTGCCAGCAGCCAAGAGGGACAGGGGGGACCAGACTACGAGCAGTACTTC.

This clonotype was seen repeatedly, ten times or more. Here the CDR3 reads CATTITREDNEQFF. CDR3 DNA sequence: TGTGCCACCACTATAACCAGAGAAGACAATGAGCAGTTCTTC. This sequence joins TRBV15 and TRBJ2-1; D is unresolved. Germline CDR1 LNHNV, CDR2 YYDKDF (reference sequence). V lost 7 bases to trimming and J lost 5 bases, with 15 bases between them. This CDR3 is 14 amino acids long. The variable domain in full, with the rest retrieved from reference TRBV15 and TRBJ2-1, is DAMVIQNPRYQVTQFGKPVTLSCSQTLNHNVMYWYQQKSSQAPKLLFHYYDKDFNNEADTPDNFQSRRPNTSFCFLDIRSPGLGDTAMYLCATTITREDNEQFFGPGTRLTVL.

Only a few counts were recorded for this clonotype. The chain is built from TRBV4-2 and TRBJ2-4, with TRBD2 matching 10 bases. The trim removed 4 bases at V and 4 bases at J, leaving 1 base unmatched. Germline values: CDR1 LGHNA, CDR2 YNFKEQ. This CDR3 comprises 14 residues. This CDR3 reads CASSPTSGKNIQYF. The CDR3 DNA follows: TGTGCCAGCAGCCCGACTAGCGGGAAAAACATTCAGTACTTC.

In DNA, the CDR3 is TGTGCCAGCAGGCCGGGGACAGAAGAGACCCAGTACTTC. Translating it yields CASRPGTEETQYF. This chain links TRBV2 with TRBJ2-5, with 7 bases lining up with TRBD1. With V trimmed by 6 bases and J by 3 bases, 4 bases remained unmatched. This CDR3 comprises 13 residues. The germline V gene has CDR1 SNHLY and CDR2 FYNNEI.

To note about this clonotype: A much larger clone differs from this one at a single base, so this may be a read error. In DNA form, the CDR3 reads TGTGCCAGCAGCTTAGTCTTCCGGGGGCAAGAGACCCAGTTCTTC. Protein: CASSLVFRGQETQFF. The chain links TRBV11-2 to TRBJ2-5; D may be TRBD1 or TRBD2 (6 bases each). The DNA matches TRBJ2-1 better at its end, which makes the J call doubtful. The CDR3 runs to 15 residues. Looked up from germline, CDR1 is SGHAT and CDR2 is FQNNGV.